The entry that follows covers one T cell receptor beta chain sequence. There are 14 residues in the CDR3. Germline V lookup: CDR1 SGHRS, CDR2 YFSETQ. Trimming pared 3 bases from V and 2 bases from J, leaving 11 bases between. This table comes from immunoSEQ multiplex PCR, and its TCRdb copy is limited to in-frame clones, with some not included. The sample holds some 660,000 clones, roughly 86% seen once. The source of the sample is a study of shared T cell receptors in the human thymus. The sample was also linked to a second study, of human thymus T cells. This second report adds: Healthy Finnish infants having corrective surgery for congenital heart defects served as donors. Resections were taken during corrective heart surgery, and the thymus tissue came from these. Thymic and blood repertoires appeared to show biased V and J gene usage. Unrelated individuals had highly overlapping thymic repertoires, as reported in related research.

Sequencing was done on a sample of thymocytes. This receptor was identified in a boy under three years old with a congenital heart defect. V and J are TRBV5-1 and TRBJ2-5, with a possible D match to TRBD1 (5 bases). CDR3 loop: CASSCRQLQETQYF. Written as DNA, the CDR3 is TGCGCCAGCAGCTGTCGACAGCTTCAAGAGACCCAGTACTTC. The variable domain in full, completed from reference TRBV5-1 and TRBJ2-5, reads KAGVTQTPRYLIKTRGQQVTLSCSPISGHRSVSWYQQTPGQGLQFLFEYFSETQRNKGNFPGRFSGRQFSNSRSEMNVSTLELGDSALYLCASSCRQLQETQYFGPGTRLLVL.